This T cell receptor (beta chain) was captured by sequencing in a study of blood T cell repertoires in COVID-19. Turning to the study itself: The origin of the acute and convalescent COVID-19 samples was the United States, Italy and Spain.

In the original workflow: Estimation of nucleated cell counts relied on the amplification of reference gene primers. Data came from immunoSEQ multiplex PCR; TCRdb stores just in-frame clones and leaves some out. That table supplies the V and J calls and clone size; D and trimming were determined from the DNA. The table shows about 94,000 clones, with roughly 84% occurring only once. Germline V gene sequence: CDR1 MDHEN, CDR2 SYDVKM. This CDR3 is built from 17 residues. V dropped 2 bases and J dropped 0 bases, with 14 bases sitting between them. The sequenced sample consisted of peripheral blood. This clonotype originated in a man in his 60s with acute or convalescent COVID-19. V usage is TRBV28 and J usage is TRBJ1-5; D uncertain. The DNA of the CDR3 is TGTGCCAGCAGTTTAGGCAGTAGCCTTGCTAGCAATCAGCCCCAGCATTTT. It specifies CASSLGSSLASNQPQHF.